This entry features one T cell receptor (beta chain) sequence. The antigen is not known. This CDR3 is missing its conserved last phenylalanine or tryptophan, likely due to a read error. This entry comes from a study of tumor-infiltrating lymphocytes in primary liver carcinoma. Study overall: Patients were both men and women, whose ages ran from 30 to 69 years.

Overall study findings and caveats: Tumor region pairs overlapped more than did tumor-adjacent and tumor-blood pairs.

From about 490 ng of total RNA, TCR beta-specific cDNA was reverse-transcribed using a constant-region primer. Modified slightly, ARM-PCR produced TCR beta libraries over three nested multiplex PCR rounds. From the multiplex PCR reads, TCRdb called clonotypes with MiXCR, one entry per CDR3 protein. The sample lists more than 70,000 distinct CDR3 sequences; 69% were seen once. Unsorted bulk tissue (roughly 17-34 mg) underwent RNA and DNA co-extraction. Every patient had chronic HBV infection and was treatment-naive. Sequenced input: tumor-adjacent normal liver tissue. The TCR comes from a man aged 40-49 years with primary liver carcinoma and hepatitis B virus infection.

Here the CDR3 reads CASRTTGWSPLHI. The DNA of the CDR3 is TGTGCCAGCAGGACGACAGGGTGGTCTCCCCTCCACATT. The rearrangement links TRBV12-3 or TRBV12-4 to TRBJ1-6; 7 positions agree with TRBD1. V shed 6 bases and J 13 bases; nucleotides not matched to a gene: 9. The CDR3 runs to 13 residues.